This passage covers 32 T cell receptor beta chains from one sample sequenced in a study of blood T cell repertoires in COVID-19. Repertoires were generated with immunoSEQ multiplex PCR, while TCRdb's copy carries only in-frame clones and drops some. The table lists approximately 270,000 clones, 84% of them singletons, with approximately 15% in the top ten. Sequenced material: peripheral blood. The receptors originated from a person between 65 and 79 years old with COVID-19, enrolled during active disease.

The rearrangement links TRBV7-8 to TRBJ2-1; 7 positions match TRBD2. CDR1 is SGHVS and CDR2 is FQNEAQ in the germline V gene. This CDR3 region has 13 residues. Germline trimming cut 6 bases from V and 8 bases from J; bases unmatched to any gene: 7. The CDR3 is CASRGGSVDEQFF. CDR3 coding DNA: TGTGCCAGCAGGGGGGGGAGTGTGGATGAGCAGTTCTTC.

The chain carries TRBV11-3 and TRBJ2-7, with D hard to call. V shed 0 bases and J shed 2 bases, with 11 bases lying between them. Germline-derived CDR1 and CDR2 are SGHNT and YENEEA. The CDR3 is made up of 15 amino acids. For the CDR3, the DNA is TGTGCCAGCAGCTTAGATCCCCACAGAACCTACGAGCAGTACTTC. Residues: CASSLDPHRTYEQYF.

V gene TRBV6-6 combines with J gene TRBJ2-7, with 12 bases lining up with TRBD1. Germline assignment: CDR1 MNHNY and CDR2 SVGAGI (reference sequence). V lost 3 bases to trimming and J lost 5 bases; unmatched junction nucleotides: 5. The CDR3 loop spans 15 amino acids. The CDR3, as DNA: TGTGCCAGCAGTTATTCGGGACAGGGGGCCGACGAGCAGTACTTC. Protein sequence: CASSYSGQGADEQYF.

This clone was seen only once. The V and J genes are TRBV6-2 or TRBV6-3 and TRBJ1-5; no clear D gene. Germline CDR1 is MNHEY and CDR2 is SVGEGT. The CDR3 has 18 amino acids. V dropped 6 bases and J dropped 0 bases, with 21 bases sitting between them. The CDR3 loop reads CASSHRTGINYSNQPQHF. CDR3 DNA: TGTGCCAGCAGCCACCGGACGGGAATCAACTATAGCAATCAGCCCCAGCATTTT.

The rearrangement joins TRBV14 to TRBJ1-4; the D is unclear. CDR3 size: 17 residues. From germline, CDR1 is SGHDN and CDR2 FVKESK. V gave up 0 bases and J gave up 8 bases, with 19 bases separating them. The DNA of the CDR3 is TGTGCCAGCAGCCAAGATTCCCTCGGCTTTCGGAGGGAAAAACTGTTTTTT. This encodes CASSQDSLGFRREKLFF.

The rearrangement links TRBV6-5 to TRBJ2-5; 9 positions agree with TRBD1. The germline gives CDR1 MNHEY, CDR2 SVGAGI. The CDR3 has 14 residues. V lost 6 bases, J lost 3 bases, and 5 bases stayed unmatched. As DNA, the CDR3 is TGTGCCAGCAGGATTACAGGGGGCGAAGAGACCCAGTACTTC. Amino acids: CASRITGGEETQYF.

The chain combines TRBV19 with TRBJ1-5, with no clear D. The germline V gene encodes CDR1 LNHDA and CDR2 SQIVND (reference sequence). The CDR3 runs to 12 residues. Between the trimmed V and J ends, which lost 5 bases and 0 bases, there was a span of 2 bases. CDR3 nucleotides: TGTGCCAGTAGTCATAGCAATCAGCCCCAGCATTTT. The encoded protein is CASSHSNQPQHF.

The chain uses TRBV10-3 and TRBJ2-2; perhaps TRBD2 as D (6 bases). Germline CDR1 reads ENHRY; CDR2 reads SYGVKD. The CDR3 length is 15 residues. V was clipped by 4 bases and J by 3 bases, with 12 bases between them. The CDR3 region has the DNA TGTGCCATCAGTGGACTAGGACCTGACACCGGGGAGCTGTTTTTT. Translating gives CAISGLGPDTGELFF.

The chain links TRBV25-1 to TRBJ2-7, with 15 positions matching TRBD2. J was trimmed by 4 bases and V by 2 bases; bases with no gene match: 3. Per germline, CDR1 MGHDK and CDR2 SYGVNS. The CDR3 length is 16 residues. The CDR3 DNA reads TGTGCCAGCAGTGAACGGACTAGCGGGGGGGTGTACGAGCAGTACTTC. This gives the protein CASSERTSGGVYEQYF.

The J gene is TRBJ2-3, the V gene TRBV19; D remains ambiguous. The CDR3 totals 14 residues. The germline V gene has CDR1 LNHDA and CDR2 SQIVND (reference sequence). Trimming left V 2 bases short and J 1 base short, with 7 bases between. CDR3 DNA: TGTGCCAGTAGTATACGACTCGGCACAGATACGCAGTATTTT. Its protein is CASSIRLGTDTQYF.

This chain's CDR3 is CASSLQGEYNSPLHF. CDR3 bases: TGCGCCAGCAGCTTACAGGGTGAATATAATTCACCCCTCCACTTT. The chain carries TRBV5-1 and TRBJ1-6; D is possibly TRBD1 (6 bases). Trimming cost V 2 bases and J 4 bases, with 10 bases left between them. This CDR3 is built from 15 residues. Germline loops: CDR1 SGHRS, CDR2 YFSETQ.

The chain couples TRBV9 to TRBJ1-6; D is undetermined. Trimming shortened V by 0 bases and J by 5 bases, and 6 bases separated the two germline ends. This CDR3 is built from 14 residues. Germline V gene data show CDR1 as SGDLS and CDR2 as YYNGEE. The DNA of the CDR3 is TGTGCCAGCAGCGTAGGACAACATAATTCACCCCTCCACTTT. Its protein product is CASSVGQHNSPLHF.

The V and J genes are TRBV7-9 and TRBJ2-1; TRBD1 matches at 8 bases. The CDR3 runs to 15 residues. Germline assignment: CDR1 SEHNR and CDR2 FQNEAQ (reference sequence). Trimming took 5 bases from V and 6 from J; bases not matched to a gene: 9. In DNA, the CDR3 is TGTGCCAGCAGCCAAGGACAGGGTTATGTCAATGAGCAGTTCTTC. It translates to CASSQGQGYVNEQFF.

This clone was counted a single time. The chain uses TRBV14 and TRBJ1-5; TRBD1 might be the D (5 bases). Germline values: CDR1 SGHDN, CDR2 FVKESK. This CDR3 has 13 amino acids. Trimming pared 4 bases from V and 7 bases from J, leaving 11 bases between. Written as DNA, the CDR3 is TGTGCCAGCAGCCCGGGGGGGGGACAGCCCCAGCATTTT. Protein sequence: CASSPGGGQPQHF. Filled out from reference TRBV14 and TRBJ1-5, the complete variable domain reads EAGVTQFPSHSVIEKGQTVTLRCDPISGHDNLYWYRRVMGKEIKFLLHFVKESKQDESGMPNNRFLAERTGGTYSTLKVQPAELEDSGVYFCASSPGGGQPQHFGDGTRLSIL.

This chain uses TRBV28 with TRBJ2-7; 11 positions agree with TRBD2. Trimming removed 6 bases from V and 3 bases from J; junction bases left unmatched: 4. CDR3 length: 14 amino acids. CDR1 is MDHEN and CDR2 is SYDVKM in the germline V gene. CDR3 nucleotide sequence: TGTGCCAGCAGAGCCGGGACTAGCGGCTACGAGCAGTACTTC. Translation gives CASRAGTSGYEQYF.

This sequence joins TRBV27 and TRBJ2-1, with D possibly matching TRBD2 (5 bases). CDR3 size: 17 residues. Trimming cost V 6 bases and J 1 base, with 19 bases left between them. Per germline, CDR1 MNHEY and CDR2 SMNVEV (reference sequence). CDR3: CASRGRVFAPSYNEQFF. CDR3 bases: TGTGCCAGCAGAGGGCGGGTCTTCGCCCCTTCCTACAATGAGCAGTTCTTC.

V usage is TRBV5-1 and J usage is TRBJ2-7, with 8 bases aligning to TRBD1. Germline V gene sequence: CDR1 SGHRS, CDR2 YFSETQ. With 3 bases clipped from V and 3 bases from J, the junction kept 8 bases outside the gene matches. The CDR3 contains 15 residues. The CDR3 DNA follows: TGCGCCAGCAGCTGGGAAGGGACAGGAGTCTACGAGCAGTACTTC. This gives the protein CASSWEGTGVYEQYF.

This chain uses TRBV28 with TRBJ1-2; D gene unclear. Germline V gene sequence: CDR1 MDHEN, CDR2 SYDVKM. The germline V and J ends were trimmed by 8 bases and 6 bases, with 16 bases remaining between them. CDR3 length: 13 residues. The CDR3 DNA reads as TGTGCCAGCCAAACATCACTAACCCATGGCTACACCTTC. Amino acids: CASQTSLTHGYTF.

CDR3 protein: CASAPGHHTDTQYF. The CDR3 DNA reads TGTGCCAGCGCACCGGGACACCACACAGATACGCAGTATTTT. The rearrangement links TRBV7-3 to TRBJ2-3, with D perhaps TRBD1 (6 bases). Per germline, CDR1 SGHTA and CDR2 FQGTGA. V was clipped by 8 bases and J by 2 bases, with 14 bases between them. The CDR3 consists of 14 residues. The variable domain in full, completed from reference TRBV7-3 and TRBJ2-3, reads GAGVSQTPSNKVTEKGKYVELRCDPISGHTALYWYRQSLGQGPEFLIYFQGTGAADDSGLPNDRFFAVRPEGSVSTLKIQRTERGDSAVYLCASAPGHHTDTQYFGPGTRLTVL.

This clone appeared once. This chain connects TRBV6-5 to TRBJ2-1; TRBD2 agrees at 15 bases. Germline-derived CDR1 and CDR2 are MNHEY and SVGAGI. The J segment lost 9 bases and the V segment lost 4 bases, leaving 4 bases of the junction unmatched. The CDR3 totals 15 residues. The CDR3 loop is CASSWGLAGGSEQFF. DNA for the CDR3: TGTGCCAGCAGTTGGGGACTAGCGGGGGGATCTGAGCAGTTCTTC.

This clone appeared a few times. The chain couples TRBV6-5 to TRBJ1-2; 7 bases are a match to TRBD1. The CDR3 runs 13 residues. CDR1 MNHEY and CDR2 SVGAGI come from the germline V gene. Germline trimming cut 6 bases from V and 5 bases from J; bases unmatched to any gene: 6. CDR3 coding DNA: TGTGCCAGCAGCCCAGACAGGGAGTATGGCTACACCTTC. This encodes CASSPDREYGYTF.

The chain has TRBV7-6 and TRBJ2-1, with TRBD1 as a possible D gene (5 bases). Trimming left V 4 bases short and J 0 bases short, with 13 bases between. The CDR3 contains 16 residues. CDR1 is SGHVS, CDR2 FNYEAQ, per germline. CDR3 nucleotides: TGTGCCAGCAGCTCAGACAGATCCTACTCCTACAATGAGCAGTTCTTC. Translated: CASSSDRSYSYNEQFF. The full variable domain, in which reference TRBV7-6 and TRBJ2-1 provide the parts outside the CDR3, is GAGVSQSPRYKVTKRGQDVALRCDPISGHVSLYWYRQALGQGPEFLTYFNYEAQQDKSGLPNDRFSAERPEGSISTLTIQRTEQRDSAMYRCASSSDRSYSYNEQFFGPGTRLTVL.

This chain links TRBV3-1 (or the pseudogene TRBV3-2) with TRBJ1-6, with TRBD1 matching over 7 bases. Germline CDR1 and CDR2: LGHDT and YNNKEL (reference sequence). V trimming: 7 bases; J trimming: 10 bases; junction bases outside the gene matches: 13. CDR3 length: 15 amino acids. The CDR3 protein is CASTSTGTSLSPLHF. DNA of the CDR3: TGTGCCAGCACATCGACAGGGACTTCTCTATCACCCCTCCACTTT.

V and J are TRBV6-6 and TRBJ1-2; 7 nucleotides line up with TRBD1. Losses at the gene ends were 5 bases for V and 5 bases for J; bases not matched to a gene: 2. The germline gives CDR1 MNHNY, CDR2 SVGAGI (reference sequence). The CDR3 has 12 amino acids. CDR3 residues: CASSTGDYGYTF. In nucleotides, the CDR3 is TGTGCCAGCAGTACAGGGGATTATGGCTACACCTTC.

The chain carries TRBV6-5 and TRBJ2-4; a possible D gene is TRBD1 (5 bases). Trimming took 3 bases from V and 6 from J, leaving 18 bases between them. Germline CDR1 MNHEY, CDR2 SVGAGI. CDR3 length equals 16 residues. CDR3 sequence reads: CASSYHSQGPGNIQYF. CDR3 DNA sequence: TGTGCCAGCAGTTATCATAGCCAGGGTCCCGGAAACATTCAGTACTTC.

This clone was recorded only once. The CDR3 protein is CASSTGQDWGNYGYTF. The CDR3 region has the DNA TGTGCCAGCAGTACCGGACAGGATTGGGGAAACTATGGCTACACCTTC. The chain combines TRBV28 with TRBJ1-2, with TRBD1 matching over 7 bases. V lost 5 bases and J lost 2; bases outside the gene matches: 11. Germline V lookup: CDR1 MDHEN, CDR2 SYDVKM. This CDR3 spans 16 amino acids.

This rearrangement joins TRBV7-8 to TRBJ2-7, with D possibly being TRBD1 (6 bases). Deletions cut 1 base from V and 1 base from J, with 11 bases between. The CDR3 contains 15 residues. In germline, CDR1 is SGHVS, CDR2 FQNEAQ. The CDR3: CASSLVQGASYEQYF. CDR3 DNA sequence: TGTGCCAGCAGCTTAGTACAGGGAGCATCCTACGAGCAGTACTTC.

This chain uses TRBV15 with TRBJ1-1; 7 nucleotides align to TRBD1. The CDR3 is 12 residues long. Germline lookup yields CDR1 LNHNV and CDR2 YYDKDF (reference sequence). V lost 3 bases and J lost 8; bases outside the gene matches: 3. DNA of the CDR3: TGTGCCACCAGCAGGGACAGGTCCGAAGCTTTCTTT. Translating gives CATSRDRSEAFF.

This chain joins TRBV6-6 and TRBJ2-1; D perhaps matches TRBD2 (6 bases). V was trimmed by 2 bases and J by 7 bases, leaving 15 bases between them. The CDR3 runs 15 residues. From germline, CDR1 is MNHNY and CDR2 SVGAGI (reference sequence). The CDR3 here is CASSYRLAWVNEQFF. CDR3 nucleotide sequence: TGTGCCAGCAGTTACAGGCTAGCGTGGGTGAATGAGCAGTTCTTC.

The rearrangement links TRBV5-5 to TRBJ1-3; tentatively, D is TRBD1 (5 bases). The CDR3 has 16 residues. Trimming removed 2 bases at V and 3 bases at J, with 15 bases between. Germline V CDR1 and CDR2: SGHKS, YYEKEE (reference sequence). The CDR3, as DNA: TGTGCCAGCAGCTTAAGCCCTCAGGGTTATGGAAACACCATATATTTT. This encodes CASSLSPQGYGNTIYF.

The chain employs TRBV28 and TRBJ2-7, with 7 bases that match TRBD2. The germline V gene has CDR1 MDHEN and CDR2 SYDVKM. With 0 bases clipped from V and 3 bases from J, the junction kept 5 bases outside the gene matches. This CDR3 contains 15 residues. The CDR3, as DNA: TGTGCCAGCAGTTTATGGGGGACTAAACGCTACGAGCAGTACTTC. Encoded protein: CASSLWGTKRYEQYF.

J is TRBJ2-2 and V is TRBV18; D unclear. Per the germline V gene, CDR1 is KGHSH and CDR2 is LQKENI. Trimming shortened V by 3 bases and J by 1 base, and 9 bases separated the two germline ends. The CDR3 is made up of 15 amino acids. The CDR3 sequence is CASSPNNGNTGELFF. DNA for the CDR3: TGTGCCAGCTCACCTAATAACGGGAACACCGGGGAGCTGTTTTTT.